This T cell receptor (beta chain) came from a study of T cell repertoires in cytomegalovirus infection (dated by TCRdb to the late 2010s). A note on the overall study: Alongside well-studied HLA-B-restricted epitopes, the peptide stimulations were aimed at recently identified HLA-C-restricted CMV epitopes, whose presentation resists viral immunomodulation. The HLA type of each donor mattered for the analysis, because public TCR beta signatures pointed to carriage of CMV infection along with the matching HLA type.

The run used an Illumina HiSeq 1500. TCRdb redid the processing of the public reads, applying fastp at Q25 and MiXCR, and retained in-frame beta chains. Rows are combined by CDR3 protein, so each entry shows the most common genes and DNA. Recorded for this sample are 160,000 or so distinct CDR3 sequences; 20% to 25% of them occurred a single time. Roughly 25% of the sample comes from the top ten. The meaning of the sample's treatment or condition label: in vitro stimulation with specific CMV peptide epitopes to enrich CMV-specific T cells. CDR1 is given as LGHNA and CDR2 as YNFKEQ, both from the germline V gene. The junction shows trimming of 0 bases on V and 7 bases on J, and the gene matches do not reach 7 bases of it. From the cysteine through the phenylalanine, the CDR3 covers 15 amino acids. Only the CDR3 portion is preserved as DNA: 45 bases, with reading frame beginning at the first base. Findings and caveats that apply to the study as a whole: The ex vivo response was dominated by HLA-C-restricted CMV-specific TCR beta clonotypes, and the single most frequent clonotype in two of eight donors was supplied by these HLA-C-restricted clonotypes. In both this cohort and an independent cohort of 352 donors, the cumulative frequency of public TCR beta family members distinguished carriers of CMV infection plus the relevant HLA type.

This clonotype was seen only a few times. The antigen it recognizes is unknown. No per-base quality is available; no much larger clone lies one base away. Here the sequenced sample was CD8+ T cells from cultured PBMCs, taken from culture after CMV antigen stimulation. The chain joins TRBV4-2 to TRBJ1-1; 8 bases in the middle match TRBD1. The receptor's source is a human donor in good health (CMV status not recorded). Some clones in this sample may be carry-over from other donors' samples. The sequenced DNA is TGTGCCAGCAGCCAAGAGGCAGGGGGCGTCGGTGAAGCTTTCTTT. Its product reads: CASSQEAGGVGEAFF.